This entry lists 24 T cell receptor beta chains sequenced from one sample in a study of T-cell reconstitution after alpha-beta-depleted transplantation in children. TCRbeta library construction was performed incorporating unique molecular identifiers. In TCRdb, the PCR reads were re-called with MiXCR into one record per CDR3 protein. The sample contains 90,000 to 130,000 distinct CDR3 sequences, about 6% of which appear only once. The source material was PBMCs, mostly from graft donor cells, sampled 360 days after TCRalphabeta/CD19-depleted stem cell transplant. All receptors derive from a male patient aged 2 to 9 who had a stem cell transplant for acute lymphoblastic leukemia, so the T cells may come from the graft donor.

This clonotype was detected many times. The rearrangement uses TRBV7-9 and TRBJ2-7; 8 bases are shared with TRBD2. The length of the CDR3 is 15 residues. After removal of 4 bases from V and 2 bases from J, the junction contained 7 bases not matched to a gene. CDR1 and CDR2 from the germline V gene are SEHNR and FQNEAQ (reference sequence). CDR3 amino acids: CASSSTSGRTYEQYF. The CDR3 DNA reads as TGTGCCAGCAGCTCCACTAGCGGCAGAACCTACGAGCAGTACTTC.

This clonotype was seen at least ten times. This rearrangement joins TRBV28 to TRBJ2-3; D is uncertain. This CDR3 has 13 amino acids. Between the trimmed V and J ends, which lost 3 bases and 2 bases, there was a span of 6 bases. Germline V gene lookup returns CDR1 MDHEN and CDR2 SYDVKM. This chain's CDR3 is CASSLQDTDTQYF. The CDR3 coding sequence is TGTGCCAGCAGTTTGCAGGACACAGATACGCAGTATTTT.

The chain links TRBV4-1 to TRBJ2-2; a weak D match, TRBD1 (5 bases). The CDR3 consists of 17 residues. V was pared by 1 base and J by 0 bases, with 12 bases between. CDR1 is MGHRA, CDR2 YSYEKL, per germline. CDR3 protein: CASSQGRGTANTGELFF. The DNA for the CDR3 is TGCGCCAGCAGCCAAGGAAGGGGAACGGCGAACACCGGGGAGCTGTTTTTT.

This clonotype came up many times. The V and J genes are TRBV20-1 and TRBJ2-5; no clear D. Trimming removed 8 bases from V and 0 bases from J, with 13 bases in between. The V gene's germline CDR1 is DFQATT and CDR2 SNEGSKA (reference sequence). The CDR3 runs to 13 residues. CDR3 sequence reads: CSSWPAHQETQYF. The CDR3 DNA is TGCAGTAGCTGGCCAGCGCACCAAGAGACCCAGTACTTC.

The V call is TRBV20-1, the J call TRBJ2-5; D call uncertain. In germline, CDR1 is DFQATT, CDR2 SNEGSKA (reference sequence). V lost 6 bases and J 5 bases, leaving 10 bases between the germline ends. The CDR3 has 11 amino acids. CDR3 sequence (DNA): TGCAGTGCCAGCCCGGATGAGACCCAGTACTTC. Amino acids: CSASPDETQYF.

This clonotype was recorded at least ten times. The V call is TRBV29-1, the J call TRBJ2-7; D remains unclear. Trimming took 0 bases from V and 6 from J, leaving 6 bases between them. The CDR3 sequence is 11 residues long. Germline V CDR1 and CDR2: SQVTM, ANQGSEA. The CDR3 DNA follows: TGCAGCGTTGAAGAGGGTTTCGAGCAGTACTTC. Protein product: CSVEEGFEQYF.

The sample holds many counts of this clonotype. The J gene is TRBJ2-1, the V gene TRBV27; 9 bases match TRBD2. Germline V gene sequence: CDR1 MNHEY, CDR2 SMNVEV (reference sequence). V shed 7 bases and J 10 bases; nucleotides not matched to a gene: 2. The CDR3 loop spans 11 amino acids. In nucleotides, the CDR3 is TGTGCCAGCAAGGCGGGAGGGGAGCAGTTCTTC. Translating gives CASKAGGEQFF.

The chain uses TRBV10-3 and TRBJ2-1; TRBD1 agrees at 8 bases. The CDR3 length is 16 residues. V shed 3 bases, J shed 1 base, and the junction held 5 bases outside the gene matches. The germline V gene has CDR1 ENHRY and CDR2 SYGVKD. In DNA, the CDR3 is TGTGCCATCAGTGATCAAGGACAGGGATCCTACAATGAGCAGTTCTTC. This translates into CAISDQGQGSYNEQFF.

This clonotype was seen repeatedly, ten times or more. V and J are TRBV7-2 and TRBJ2-2, with a possible D match to TRBD1 (6 bases). Germline-derived CDR1 and CDR2 are SGHTA and FQGNSA. The CDR3 runs to 15 residues. V dropped 5 bases and J dropped 4 bases, with 14 bases sitting between them. DNA of the CDR3: TGTGCCAGCAGCACAAGACAGGCGGTCACCGGGGAGCTGTTTTTT. Its protein product is CASSTRQAVTGELFF.

This clonotype appeared many times. V and J are TRBV7-3 and TRBJ2-7; 9 bases align to TRBD1. Germline CDR1 SGHTA, CDR2 FQGTGA. The CDR3 contains 16 residues. V was pared by 3 bases and J by 4 bases, with 10 bases of the junction left unmatched. CDR3: CASSFGGGQGRYEQYF. CDR3 coding DNA: TGTGCCAGCAGCTTTGGCGGTGGACAGGGGAGATACGAGCAGTACTTC.

This clonotype was found a few times. V is TRBV9 and J is TRBJ2-5, with 10 bases matching TRBD2. Per germline, CDR1 SGDLS and CDR2 YYNGEE. V shed 2 bases and J 3 bases; nucleotides not matched to a gene: 7. This CDR3 spans 16 amino acids. The CDR3 region has the DNA TGTGCCAGCAGCGTCCTAGCGGGGGCTCAGGAAGAGACCCAGTACTTC. This sequence encodes CASSVLAGAQEETQYF.

At least ten counts were recorded for this clonotype. The chain is built from TRBV29-1 and TRBJ2-2, with a possible D match to TRBD1 (5 bases). This CDR3 is 14 amino acids long. V lost 4 bases, J lost 2 bases, and 11 bases lay in between. Germline V gives CDR1 SQVTM, CDR2 ANQGSEA. CDR3 sequence: CSVVPRVNTGELFF. The DNA of the CDR3 is TGCAGCGTTGTACCCAGGGTTAACACCGGGGAGCTGTTTTTT.

This chain joins TRBV20-1 and TRBJ2-6, with D possibly matching TRBD1 (6 bases). This CDR3 contains 19 residues. Germline-derived CDR1 and CDR2 are DFQATT and SNEGSKA (reference sequence). V lost 5 bases, J lost 0 bases, and 23 bases lay in between. The CDR3 DNA is TGCAGTGCTCGCAGGGGTATCTCTCGGGTCGGCTCTGGGGCCAACGTCCTGACTTTC. Residues: CSARRGISRVGSGANVLTF.

The genes are TRBV7-6 and TRBJ2-3, with 14 bases that match TRBD2. The CDR3 consists of 16 residues. CDR1 and CDR2 (germline): SGHVS, FNYEAQ. Trimming removed 5 bases from V and 8 bases from J; junction bases left unmatched: 9. The CDR3 DNA is TGTGCCAGCAGCCGGACTAGCGGGGGGACCCTCGGTACGCAGTATTTT. Protein: CASSRTSGGTLGTQYF.

This clonotype has a count of ten or more. The J gene is TRBJ2-7, the V gene TRBV5-1; D uncertain. The germline gives CDR1 SGHRS, CDR2 YFSETQ. CDR3 length: 13 residues. V lost 4 bases to trimming and J lost 6 bases, with 14 bases between them. The CDR3 DNA reads TGCGCCAGCAGCGTGGGTCCCCCTGGCGAGCAGTACTTC. It is translated as CASSVGPPGEQYF.

This clonotype appeared a few times. The V and J genes are TRBV6-5 and TRBJ2-7, with D perhaps matching TRBD1 (5 bases). Germline V gene sequence: CDR1 MNHEY, CDR2 SVGAGI. The V end was cut by 1 base, the J end by 1 base, with 8 bases between. CDR3 length: 14 amino acids. CDR3 protein: CASSYFQGSYEQYF. DNA for the CDR3: TGTGCCAGCAGTTACTTTCAGGGATCCTACGAGCAGTACTTC.

The CDR3 nucleotides are TGTGCCAGCAGCGAACACAGGGGAGCTAATGAAAAACTGTTTTTT. This gives the protein CASSEHRGANEKLFF. This chain links TRBV6-1 with TRBJ1-4, with TRBD1 matching 7 bases. The CDR3 loop spans 15 amino acids. Germline lookup yields CDR1 MNHNS and CDR2 SASEGT. After removal of 6 bases from V and 3 bases from J, the junction contained 7 bases not matched to a gene.

This clonotype was seen ten or more times. The genes are TRBV6-5 and TRBJ2-7; D is perhaps TRBD2 (5 bases). The CDR3 spans 14 residues. Germline values: CDR1 MNHEY, CDR2 SVGAGI. V lost 2 bases, J lost 2 bases, and 10 bases lay in between. As DNA, the CDR3 is TGTGCCAGCAGTTACGGGGAGACGGCCTACGAGCAGTACTTC. Amino acid sequence: CASSYGETAYEQYF.

This clonotype was counted only a few times. The chain couples TRBV6-1 to TRBJ2-7; TRBD2 matches at 16 bases. CDR1 MNHNS and CDR2 SASEGT come from the germline V gene. V was pared by 10 bases and J by 3 bases, with 9 bases of the junction left unmatched. The CDR3 extends over 16 amino acids. The CDR3 spells CATVGTSGRAIYEQYF. In DNA form, the CDR3 reads TGTGCCACTGTGGGGACTAGCGGGAGGGCCATCTACGAGCAGTACTTC.

For this clonotype: A read error is possible here, since a much larger clone lies one base away. V usage is TRBV20-1 and J usage is TRBJ2-1; tentatively, D is TRBD2 (5 bases). The CDR3 has 16 residues. The V gene's germline CDR1 is DFQATT and CDR2 SNEGSKA (reference sequence). The CDR3 bases are TGCTGTGCTAGCAGGAGTCCTCGCCCTTTTTACAATGAGCAGTTCTTC. Its translation is CCASRSPRPFYNEQFF.

This chain joins TRBV29-1 and TRBJ2-5; D call uncertain. This CDR3 contains 12 residues. Between the trimmed V and J ends, which lost 6 bases and 0 bases, there was a span of 8 bases. Germline values: CDR1 SQVTM, CDR2 ANQGSEA. The CDR3 nucleotides are TGCAGCGTCCTGGGCAACCAAGAGACCCAGTACTTC. This encodes CSVLGNQETQYF.

This clonotype was recorded many times. Germline and junction disagree at one end, which may indicate a read error. The chain recombines TRBV7-9 with TRBJ2-5; TRBD1 aligns across 8 bases. This CDR3 spans 10 amino acids. Per the germline V gene, CDR1 is SEHNR and CDR2 is FQNEAQ (reference sequence). In DNA, the CDR3 is TGTGCCATCTCCGCGGGACAGGCGGACTTC. It specifies CAISAGQADF. Full variable domain (missing parts from reference TRBV7-9 and TRBJ2-5): DTGVSQNPRHKITKRGQNVTFRCDPISEHNRLYWYRQTLGQGPEFLTYFQNEAQLEKSRLLSDRFSAERPKGSFSTLEIQRTEQGDSAMYLCAISAGQADFGPGTRLLVL.

This clonotype occurred many times. V and J are TRBV7-9 and TRBJ2-4; D gene ambiguous. Germline V gives CDR1 SEHNR, CDR2 FQNEAQ (reference sequence). V was shortened by 7 bases and J by 8 bases, with 9 bases between the two germline ends. This CDR3 spans 11 amino acids. In nucleotides, the CDR3 is TGTGCCAGCATGAAGGGATACATTCAGTACTTC. Translating it yields CASMKGYIQYF.

There are many counts of this clonotype. V is TRBV24-1 and J is TRBJ2-2; D is unresolved. Looked up from germline, CDR1 is KGHDR and CDR2 is SFDVKD. The length of the CDR3 is 15 residues. Trimming left V 7 bases short and J 1 base short, with 12 bases between. In DNA, the CDR3 is TGTGCCACCAGAAGTTCAGGCCAGAACACCGGGGAGCTGTTTTTT. Translation gives CATRSSGQNTGELFF.